Given below is one T cell receptor (beta chain) in context. An amount of RNA that ranged from roughly 0.5 to 1 ug was reverse transcribed with random hexamers. The authors amplified TCR beta CDR3 across 54 Vbeta and 13 Jbeta using immunoSEQ multiplex PCR. TCRdb fed the immunoSEQ multiplex PCR reads into MiXCR, producing one record per CDR3 protein. The repertoire holds 70,000 or so distinct CDR3 sequences, with roughly 94% as singletons. This sample is part of a study of CD8 T cells in Susac syndrome. TCR beta sequences were obtained from blood CD8+ and CD4+ T cells. Germline assignment: CDR1 MGHRA and CDR2 YSYEKL. J gave up 7 bases and V 7 bases, and 7 bases lay outside the gene matches. The CDR3 contains 15 residues.

The sequence derives from a human donor with multiple sclerosis. The material sequenced was CD8+ T cells from PBMCs. This rearrangement joins TRBV4-1 to TRBJ2-1; 13 bases agree with TRBD2. The CDR3 reads CASTLAGGPRNEQFF. In DNA form, the CDR3 reads TGCGCCAGCACACTAGCGGGAGGGCCTAGGAATGAGCAGTTCTTC.